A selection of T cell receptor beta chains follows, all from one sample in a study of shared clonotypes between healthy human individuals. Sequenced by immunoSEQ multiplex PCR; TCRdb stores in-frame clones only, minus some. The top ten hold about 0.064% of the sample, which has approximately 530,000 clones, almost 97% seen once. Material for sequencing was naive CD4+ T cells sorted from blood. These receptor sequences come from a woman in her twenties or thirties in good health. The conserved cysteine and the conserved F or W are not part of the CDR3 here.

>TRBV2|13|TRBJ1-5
ASSGIDPQGQPQH
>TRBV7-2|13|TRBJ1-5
ASSRDRGGDQPQH
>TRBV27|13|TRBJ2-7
ASSSGGTGAYEQY
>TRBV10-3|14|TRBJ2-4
AISRLPDKGENIQY
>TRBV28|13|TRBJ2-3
ASSIAGGTTDTQY
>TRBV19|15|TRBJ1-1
ASSIDTYRRYSTEAF
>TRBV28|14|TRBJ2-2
ASSSPGTVITGELF
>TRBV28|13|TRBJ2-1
ASSPWTASYNEQF
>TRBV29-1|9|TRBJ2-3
SVTPGDTQY
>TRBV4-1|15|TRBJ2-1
ASSHVGLAGVGLEQF
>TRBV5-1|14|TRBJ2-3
ASGRGGAGGPDTQY
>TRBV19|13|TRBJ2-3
ASSRQRPSTDTQY
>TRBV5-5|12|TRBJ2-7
ASSLDRGLYEQY
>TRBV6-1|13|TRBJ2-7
ASSEGGTGPYEQY
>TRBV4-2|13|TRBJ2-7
ASSQLAGGPYEQY
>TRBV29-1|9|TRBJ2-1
SVAGGNEQF
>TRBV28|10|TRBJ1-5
ASGVGGQPQH